This TCR beta chain was identified in a study of cytomegalovirus exposure and HLA in healthy donors. Study-wide results and limits: Reports indicated that the classifier achieved high specificity and sensitivity in diagnosing cytomegalovirus status.

About this clone: Its antigen is unidentified.

The study ran its PCR with 60 Vbeta and 13 Jbeta primers. Methods used by the authors: An analysis that came later counted 77 million or so unique TCR beta chains, approximately 10 million shared. Assay used: immunoSEQ multiplex PCR; TCRdb lists only in-frame clones, some missing. That table supplies the V and J calls and clone size; D and trimming were determined from the DNA. The sample yields 200,000 to 250,000 clones, around 64% seen once. Trimming pared 5 bases from V and 7 bases from J, leaving 12 bases between. The germline V gene encodes CDR1 MNHEY and CDR2 SVGAGI. The CDR3 is 13 amino acids. The sample comprised PBMCs. This sequence joins TRBV6-5 and TRBJ1-5; possible D gene TRBD1, 6 bases. The sequence was collected from a middle-aged man in good health and CMV-seropositive. DNA of the CDR3: TGTGCCAGCAGTAGACAGGTTGGCCAGCCCCAGCATTTT. Protein: CASSRQVGQPQHF.